The 17 T cell receptor beta chains below were found in one sample sequenced in a study of post-analysis software for immune sequencing data. The study, taken as a whole, reports: Five or six TRBV segments, TRBV5-6, TRBV5-1 and TRBV20-1 among them, were found more frequent in patients than controls.

Carried by the TCR beta cDNA libraries were unique molecular identifiers. One entry per CDR3 protein, called by TCRdb with MiXCR from the PCR reads. The top ten clones hold 0.5% to 0.6% of a sample with hundreds of thousands of distinct CDR3 sequences, roughly 30% of them seen once. The antigens of these receptors remain unknown. The source material was blood. The receptor source for this set is a girl aged 5-17 years with multiple sclerosis.

Details on this clonotype: A junction boundary mismatches the germline segment, possibly from a read error. The genes are TRBV29-1 and TRBJ1-5, with TRBD1 identical over 8 bases. This CDR3 has 13 amino acids. CDR1 and CDR2 from the germline V gene are SQVTM and ANQGSEA. DNA for the CDR3: TGCAGCGCCGCCGACAGGGGCAATCAGTCCCAGCATTTT. This gives the protein CSAADRGNQSQHF.

This clonotype was recorded a few times. The rearrangement joins TRBV5-5 to TRBJ1-2; no clear D gene. The germline CDR1 and CDR2 sequences are SGHKS and YYEKEE (reference sequence). CDR3 length: 15 amino acids. V was pared by 2 bases and J by 0 bases, with 11 bases between. The CDR3 region has the DNA TGTGCCAGCAGCTTATTGGGAGACCCTAACTATGGCTACACCTTC. Protein sequence: CASSLLGDPNYGYTF.

This clonotype has just a few counts. The chain recombines TRBV6-1 with TRBJ1-2, with TRBD1 identical over 7 bases. The CDR3 is made up of 16 amino acids. Per germline, CDR1 MNHNS and CDR2 SASEGT. The junction had 14 bases not matched to a gene; V was cut back by 3 bases and J by 7 bases. The CDR3 here is CASSERRGQSLGGYTF. For the CDR3, the DNA is TGTGCCAGCAGTGAGCGCAGGGGACAGTCCTTGGGTGGCTACACCTTC.

As for this clonotype: A much larger clone lies one base from this, so it may be a read error. DNA for the CDR3: TGTGCCAGCAGGTCGTATCGGGACAATGAGCAGTTCTTC. Translated, it gives CASRSYRDNEQFF. J is TRBJ2-1 and V is TRBV7-2, with no clear D. Germline assignment: CDR1 SGHTA and CDR2 FQGNSA. The CDR3 loop spans 13 amino acids. The ends were cut back, 6 bases at V and 5 bases at J, with 11 bases in the middle.

This clonotype was observed many times. The genes are TRBV20-1 and TRBJ2-5; D gene uncertain. The CDR3 contains 11 residues. V was trimmed by 6 bases and J by 1 base, leaving 6 bases between them. In germline, CDR1 is DFQATT, CDR2 SNEGSKA (reference sequence). CDR3 loop: CSANFQETQYF. CDR3 DNA sequence: TGCAGTGCCAATTTCCAAGAGACCCAGTACTTC.

Only a few counts were recorded for this clonotype. The chain combines TRBV7-2 with TRBJ2-7, with D possibly being TRBD1 (6 bases). This CDR3 has 13 amino acids. CDR1 SGHTA and CDR2 FQGNSA come from the germline V gene. Trimming removed 5 bases from V and 4 bases from J, with 12 bases in between. The CDR3 DNA reads as TGTGCCAGCAGCCGTTCACAGGGTTACGAGCAGTACTTC. Residues: CASSRSQGYEQYF.

J is TRBJ2-7 and V is TRBV6-6; 10 bases match TRBD2. The assigned J gene may be wrong: the sequence end matches TRBJ2-5 better. CDR3 length: 15 amino acids. Germline assignment: CDR1 MNHNY and CDR2 SVGAGI (reference sequence). Here the CDR3 reads CASSYAGTSEETQYF. The CDR3 coding sequence is TGTGCCAGCAGTTACGCCGGGACTAGCGAGGAGACCCAGTACTTC.

CDR3 nucleotide sequence: TGCGCCAGCAGCCAAGGACCCGGGACCAATCAGCCCCAGCATTTT. Amino acids: CASSQGPGTNQPQHF. V is TRBV4-1 and J is TRBJ1-5; weak D call: TRBD1 (5 bases). Per germline, CDR1 MGHRA and CDR2 YSYEKL. V lost 1 base, J lost 3 bases, and 10 bases lay in between. The CDR3 has 15 residues.

This clonotype showed up just a few times. The J gene is TRBJ2-3, the V gene TRBV2; 7 bases match TRBD1. The CDR3 extends over 15 amino acids. CDR1 SNHLY and CDR2 FYNNEI come from the germline V gene. After removal of 6 bases from V and 1 base from J, the junction contained 7 bases not matched to a gene. CDR3 amino acids: CASRPGGIGTDTQYF. The CDR3 coding sequence is TGTGCCAGCAGACCAGGGGGAATTGGCACAGATACGCAGTATTTT.

This chain uses TRBV25-1 with TRBJ2-7; 7 nucleotides match TRBD1. CDR3 length: 13 amino acids. Germline CDR1 reads MGHDK; CDR2 reads SYGVNS. V was pared by 4 bases and J by 3 bases, with 3 bases of the junction left unmatched. As DNA, the CDR3 is TGTGCCAGCAGTGCGGCAGGGGGCTACGAGCAGTACTTC. It specifies CASSAAGGYEQYF.

This clonotype has more than one count but fewer than ten. This chain uses TRBV14 with TRBJ2-5, with 9 bases aligning to TRBD1. The CDR3 length is 15 residues. After removal of 1 base from V and 11 bases from J, the junction contained 11 bases not matched to a gene. CDR1 and CDR2 (germline): SGHDN, FVKESK. CDR3 bases: TGTGCCAGCAGCCAAGGTCTAGGGACAGGGACGTTGCAGTACTTC. This sequence encodes CASSQGLGTGTLQYF.

The chain combines TRBV20-1 with TRBJ2-7, with 8 positions matching TRBD2. The length of the CDR3 is 14 residues. V trimming: 6 bases; J trimming: 0 bases; junction bases outside the gene matches: 7. Germline V gives CDR1 DFQATT, CDR2 SNEGSKA (reference sequence). The CDR3 sequence: CSARLAPSSYEQYF. The CDR3 bases are TGCAGTGCGAGACTAGCGCCAAGCTCCTACGAGCAGTACTTC.

V gene TRBV2 combines with J gene TRBJ2-3; 7 bases line up with TRBD2. The CDR3 consists of 15 residues. Germline trimming cut 4 bases from V and 2 bases from J; bases unmatched to any gene: 6. Per germline, CDR1 SNHLY and CDR2 FYNNEI. The DNA of the CDR3 is TGTGCCAGCAGTGCGGGAGGCAGTATCACAGATACGCAGTATTTT. This codes for CASSAGGSITDTQYF.

The gene calls are TRBV12-3 or TRBV12-4 and TRBJ2-3; D may be TRBD1 or TRBD2 (6 bases each). CDR3 length: 16 amino acids. V lost 7 bases to trimming and J lost 2 bases, with 19 bases between them. In DNA, the CDR3 is TGTGCCAGCAATTTCATGGGGGGCTCCCCCACAGATACGCAGTATTTT. Its protein product is CASNFMGGSPTDTQYF.

This chain joins TRBV20-1 and TRBJ2-1; 12 bases agree with TRBD2. J was trimmed by 7 bases and V by 1 base; bases with no gene match: 5. The CDR3 runs 15 residues. The germline V gene has CDR1 DFQATT and CDR2 SNEGSKA (reference sequence). The CDR3, as DNA: TGCAGTGCTAGAGGACTAGCGGGAGTATGGAATGAGCAGTTCTTC. Protein product: CSARGLAGVWNEQFF.

The chain recombines TRBV7-8 with TRBJ2-5; D is possibly TRBD2 (6 bases). CDR3 length equals 12 residues. The germline V and J ends were trimmed by 5 bases and 3 bases, with 7 bases remaining between them. Germline V gene lookup returns CDR1 SGHVS and CDR2 FQNEAQ. CDR3 DNA: TGTGCCAGCAGCCAGCGGGAAGAGACCCAGTACTTC. It codes for CASSQREETQYF.

The chain joins TRBV6-6 to TRBJ2-5; D tentatively reads TRBD1 or TRBD2 (5 bases each). Germline V gene sequence: CDR1 MNHNY, CDR2 SVGAGI (reference sequence). The CDR3 covers 15 residues. Trimming took off 0 bases at V and 6 bases at J, with 14 bases between the two ends. The CDR3 loop is CASSYSEGFGQTQYF. The CDR3 bases are TGTGCCAGCAGTTACTCAGAGGGGTTTGGACAGACCCAGTACTTC.